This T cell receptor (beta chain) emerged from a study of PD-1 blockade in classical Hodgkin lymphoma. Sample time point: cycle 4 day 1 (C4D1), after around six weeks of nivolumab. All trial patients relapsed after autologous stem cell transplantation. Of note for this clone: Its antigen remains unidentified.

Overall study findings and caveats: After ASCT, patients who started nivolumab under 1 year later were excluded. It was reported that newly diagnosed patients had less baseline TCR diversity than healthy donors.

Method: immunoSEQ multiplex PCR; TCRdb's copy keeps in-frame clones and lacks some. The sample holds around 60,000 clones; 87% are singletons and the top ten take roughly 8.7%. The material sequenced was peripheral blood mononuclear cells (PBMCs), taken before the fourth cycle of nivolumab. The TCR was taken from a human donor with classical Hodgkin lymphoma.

The CDR3 reads CASSSPLQGGGETQYF. The CDR3, as DNA: TGTGCCAGCAGCTCCCCCCTCCAGGGAGGGGGAGAGACCCAGTACTTC. The chain combines TRBV7-9 with TRBJ2-5, with D tentatively TRBD2 (7 bases). Trimming left V 4 bases short and J 4 bases short, with 19 bases between. Germline V gene lookup returns CDR1 SEHNR and CDR2 FQNEAQ (reference sequence). The CDR3 is made up of 16 amino acids.